A single sample gave rise to the 25 T cell receptor beta chains below, sequenced in a study of CD8 T cells in ankylosing spondylitis. TCRdb re-derived calls from the 5' RACE reads in MiXCR, one entry per CDR3 protein. The table records about 340,000 distinct CDR3 sequences, roughly 20% of them present only once. Sequenced material: blood, either unsorted or a sorted T cell fraction (not recorded which). These TCRs come from a male donor with ankylosing spondylitis or in good health (not recorded which).

This sequence joins TRBV20-1 and TRBJ1-2; 7 bases line up with TRBD1. This CDR3 has 14 residues. With 5 bases clipped from V and 2 bases from J, the junction kept 8 bases outside the gene matches. CDR1 DFQATT and CDR2 SNEGSKA come from the germline V gene (reference sequence). The CDR3 DNA reads TGCAGTGCTCTTATGGACAGGATCAACTATGGCTACACCTTC. This sequence encodes CSALMDRINYGYTF.

This clonotype was seen a few times. The V gene is TRBV6-6, the J gene TRBJ2-1; no clear D. V lost 4 bases and J lost 7, with 8 bases in between. The CDR3 totals 12 residues. The germline gives CDR1 MNHNY, CDR2 SVGAGI (reference sequence). CDR3 protein: CASSFSMNEQFF. The CDR3 bases are TGTGCCAGCAGTTTTTCTATGAATGAGCAGTTCTTC.

As DNA, the CDR3 is TGTGCCAGCAGTTCGCCTACCCTCTCCGATACGCAGTATTTT. Protein: CASSSPTLSDTQYF. The chain carries TRBV27 and TRBJ2-3, with D unclear. V was shortened by 4 bases and J by 6 bases, with 14 bases between the two germline ends. The CDR3 consists of 14 residues. From germline, CDR1 is MNHEY and CDR2 SMNVEV (reference sequence).

This clonotype was seen more than once but under ten times. V is TRBV6-1 and J is TRBJ2-1, with a possible D match to TRBD2 (5 bases). The germline V gene encodes CDR1 MNHNS and CDR2 SASEGT. The CDR3 has 16 residues. Deletions cut 6 bases from V and 6 bases from J, with 21 bases between. For the CDR3, the DNA is TGTGCCAGCAGCCCCCCCGGCGGAGGTTGGGGCAATGAGCAGTTCTTC. Translated: CASSPPGGGWGNEQFF.

This clonotype was counted only a few times. The J gene is TRBJ2-1, the V gene TRBV12-3 or TRBV12-4, with 8 bases identical to TRBD2. The ends lost 3 bases at V and 7 bases at J; junction bases unmatched: 8. The CDR3 is made up of 15 amino acids. CDR3 protein: CASSLGGGPANEQFF. The CDR3 DNA follows: TGTGCCAGCAGTTTGGGCGGGGGGCCGGCTAATGAGCAGTTCTTC.

The chain recombines TRBV30 with TRBJ1-1; the D is unclear. The V end lost 0 bases, the J end lost 6 bases, and 5 bases lay between the germline ends. The germline CDR1 and CDR2 sequences are GTSNPN and SVGIG (reference sequence). The CDR3 sequence is 11 residues long. DNA of the CDR3: TGTGCCTGGAGTGTCGGGGCTGAAGCTTTCTTT. Translated, it gives CAWSVGAEAFF.

The chain has TRBV11-1 and TRBJ2-6, with D perhaps matching TRBD1 or TRBD2 (6 bases each). The CDR3 extends over 19 amino acids. In germline, CDR1 is SGHAT, CDR2 FQDESV (reference sequence). The V and J ends lost 5 bases and 1 base respectively, with 21 bases between them. CDR3 sequence: CASSPGGQGIGSGANVLTF. Here the CDR3 DNA reads TGTGCCAGCAGCCCTGGGGGGCAGGGAATCGGGTCTGGGGCCAACGTCCTGACTTTC.

This clonotype was seen more than once but under ten times. The V call is TRBV11-1, the J call TRBJ2-7; tentative D call: TRBD2 (6 bases). Looked up from germline, CDR1 is SGHAT and CDR2 is FQDESV (reference sequence). V lost 0 bases to trimming and J lost 7 bases, with 13 bases between them. The CDR3 loop spans 14 amino acids. CDR3 sequence reads: CASSLAEEGPEQYF. The CDR3 DNA is TGTGCCAGCAGCTTAGCCGAGGAGGGGCCGGAGCAGTACTTC. Full variable domain (remainder filled in from reference TRBV11-1 and TRBJ2-7): EAEVAQSPRYKITEKSQAVAFWCDPISGHATLYWYRQILGQGPELLVQFQDESVVDDSQLPKDRFSAERLKGVDSTLKIQPAELGDSAMYLCASSLAEEGPEQYFGPGTRLTVT.

A few counts support this clonotype. The chain uses TRBV20-1 and TRBJ2-7; D gene uncertain. CDR1 and CDR2 (germline): DFQATT, SNEGSKA (reference sequence). The CDR3 covers 13 residues. Trimming stripped 2 bases from V and 2 bases from J, with 10 bases between. In DNA, the CDR3 is TGCAGTGCTAGATTGGCAGAAGCCTACGAGCAGTACTTC. It yields the protein CSARLAEAYEQYF.

The V and J genes are TRBV27 and TRBJ1-2; the D gene is possibly TRBD1 (5 bases). CDR1 is MNHEY and CDR2 is SMNVEV in the germline V gene (reference sequence). The CDR3 spans 14 residues. Trimming pared 8 bases from V and 4 bases from J, leaving 17 bases between. The CDR3 region is CASREGPLAYGYTF. The CDR3 DNA sequence: TGTGCCAGCCGAGAGGGGCCGCTCGCCTATGGCTACACCTTC.

The V and J genes are TRBV12-3 or TRBV12-4 and TRBJ2-7; 8 bases are shared with TRBD1. The CDR3 covers 14 residues. V shed 5 bases, J shed 4 bases, and the junction held 7 bases outside the gene matches. The CDR3 DNA sequence: TGTGCCAGCAGTCCAGGGGGCAAGGGTTACGAGCAGTACTTC. Translating gives CASSPGGKGYEQYF.

This clonotype was seen a few times. The chain joins TRBV20-1 to TRBJ2-5; 7 bases line up with TRBD1. Germline V lookup: CDR1 DFQATT, CDR2 SNEGSKA (reference sequence). V trimming: 0 bases; J trimming: 7 bases; junction bases outside the gene matches: 11. CDR3 length equals 15 residues. Here the CDR3 reads CSARDPGQPRRTQYF. Here the CDR3 DNA reads TGCAGTGCTAGAGATCCGGGACAGCCACGTAGGACCCAGTACTTC.

V gene TRBV20-1 combines with J gene TRBJ2-3; maybe TRBD2 (5 bases). Germline V gives CDR1 DFQATT, CDR2 SNEGSKA (reference sequence). Trimming took 6 bases from V and 2 from J, leaving 18 bases between them. There are 15 residues in the CDR3. The CDR3 here is CSASLQERFTDTQYF. The CDR3 bases are TGCAGTGCCTCTCTCCAGGAGCGGTTCACAGATACGCAGTATTTT.

This clonotype was observed a few times. The rearrangement joins TRBV6-2 or TRBV6-3 to TRBJ2-4; D uncertain. The V gene's germline CDR1 is MNHEY and CDR2 SVGEGT. The CDR3 covers 13 residues. The V end was cut by 8 bases, the J end by 3 bases, with 11 bases between. The CDR3 DNA is TGTGCCAGCGCCTCGGATGGCAAAAACATTCAGTACTTC. This sequence encodes CASASDGKNIQYF.

This clonotype was seen only a few times. V gene TRBV5-5 combines with J gene TRBJ2-5, with D uncertain. V gave up 4 bases and J gave up 1 base, with 8 bases separating them. The germline CDR1 and CDR2 sequences are SGHKS and YYEKEE (reference sequence). This CDR3 comprises 13 residues. The CDR3 spells CASSPLGQETQYF. The CDR3 DNA follows: TGTGCCAGCAGCCCGCTTGGCCAAGAGACCCAGTACTTC.

The chain joins TRBV20-1 to TRBJ2-3; a weak D match, TRBD2 (7 bases). CDR3 size: 16 residues. Deletions cut 6 bases from V and 4 bases from J, with 23 bases between. The V gene's germline CDR1 is DFQATT and CDR2 SNEGSKA (reference sequence). This CDR3 reads CSAARAGDNPADTQYF. CDR3 DNA: TGCAGTGCGGCTCGCGCGGGGGACAATCCTGCAGATACGCAGTATTTT.

This clonotype was counted between two and nine times. The chain recombines TRBV12-3 or TRBV12-4 with TRBJ1-1, with 11 bases that match TRBD1. After removal of 4 bases from V and 5 bases from J, the junction contained 3 bases not matched to a gene. This CDR3 is 14 amino acids long. CDR3 residues: CASSWTGGATEAFF. In nucleotides, the CDR3 is TGTGCCAGCAGTTGGACAGGGGGCGCGACTGAAGCTTTCTTT.

The rearrangement joins TRBV6-5 to TRBJ2-1, with D possibly being TRBD2 (5 bases). The CDR3 is made up of 16 amino acids. Germline V CDR1 and CDR2: MNHEY, SVGAGI. V lost 1 base to trimming and J lost 8 bases, with 18 bases between them. The CDR3 region has the DNA TGTGCCAGCAGTTACTGGGATTTAGAGCTAGCCCATGAGCAGTTCTTC. Protein: CASSYWDLELAHEQFF.

This clonotype was counted between two and nine times. CDR3 nucleotides: TGTGCCAGCAGCCTACCAACCACTTACGAGCAGTACTTC. Its protein is CASSLPTTYEQYF. The chain is built from TRBV7-9 and TRBJ2-7, with D unclear. This CDR3 has 13 amino acids. Germline CDR1 is SEHNR and CDR2 is FQNEAQ (reference sequence). Trimming removed 5 bases at V and 4 bases at J, with 12 bases between. The whole variable domain, filled in from reference TRBV7-9 and TRBJ2-7, reads DTGVSQNPRHKITKRGQNVTFRCDPISEHNRLYWYRQTLGQGPEFLTYFQNEAQLEKSRLLSDRFSAERPKGSFSTLEIQRTEQGDSAMYLCASSLPTTYEQYFGPGTRLTVT.

This rearrangement joins TRBV29-1 to TRBJ2-7, with D possibly matching TRBD1 (6 bases). The germline CDR1 and CDR2 sequences are SQVTM and ANQGSEA. The ends were cut back, 0 bases at V and 2 bases at J, with 17 bases in the middle. The CDR3 is 16 residues long. The CDR3 DNA sequence: TGCAGCGTTGAAGATACACAGGGCTCCATGACCTACGAGCAGTACTTC. Amino acid sequence: CSVEDTQGSMTYEQYF.

The J gene is TRBJ2-7, the V gene TRBV7-9; TRBD1 aligns across 8 bases. Germline CDR1 and CDR2: SEHNR and FQNEAQ (reference sequence). The length of the CDR3 is 16 residues. J gave up 2 bases and V 4 bases, and 10 bases lay outside the gene matches. The CDR3, as DNA: TGTGCCAGCAGCTCATCGACAGGGGAACGAGCCTACGAGCAGTACTTC. Its translation is CASSSSTGERAYEQYF.

The chain has TRBV28 and TRBJ2-1, with TRBD2 as a possible D gene (7 bases). This CDR3 region has 14 residues. V shed 11 bases and J shed 10 bases, with 24 bases lying between them. Germline V gene lookup returns CDR1 MDHEN and CDR2 SYDVKM. CDR3 region: CAAGGPPNSAEQFF. Here the CDR3 DNA reads TGTGCCGCCGGGGGGCCACCGAACTCAGCAGAGCAGTTCTTC.

This clonotype was seen a handful of times. The V and J genes are TRBV7-9 and TRBJ2-7, with D uncertain. The CDR3 runs to 13 residues. The germline V gene encodes CDR1 SEHNR and CDR2 FQNEAQ (reference sequence). Trimming pared 6 bases from V and 4 bases from J, leaving 13 bases between. The CDR3 loop is CASSTGLGYEQYF. In DNA form, the CDR3 reads TGTGCCAGCAGTACGGGCTTAGGATACGAGCAGTACTTC.

This clonotype occurred a few times. The chain has TRBV4-1 and TRBJ2-3; 7 bases fit TRBD2. The length of the CDR3 is 17 residues. V was clipped by 0 bases and J by 0 bases; unmatched bases: 6. The V gene's germline CDR1 is MGHRA and CDR2 YSYEKL. The CDR3 loop reads CASSQDSLAESTDTQYF. DNA of the CDR3: TGCGCCAGCAGCCAAGATAGCCTAGCGGAAAGCACAGATACGCAGTATTTT.

The V and J genes are TRBV28 and TRBJ2-5; D remains unclear. V was trimmed by 3 bases and J by 3 bases, leaving 14 bases between them. This CDR3 is built from 15 residues. Germline V CDR1 and CDR2: MDHEN, SYDVKM. Written as DNA, the CDR3 is TGTGCCAGCAGTTTCCCATCAACGGCGAAAGAGACCCAGTACTTC. Its protein product is CASSFPSTAKETQYF.